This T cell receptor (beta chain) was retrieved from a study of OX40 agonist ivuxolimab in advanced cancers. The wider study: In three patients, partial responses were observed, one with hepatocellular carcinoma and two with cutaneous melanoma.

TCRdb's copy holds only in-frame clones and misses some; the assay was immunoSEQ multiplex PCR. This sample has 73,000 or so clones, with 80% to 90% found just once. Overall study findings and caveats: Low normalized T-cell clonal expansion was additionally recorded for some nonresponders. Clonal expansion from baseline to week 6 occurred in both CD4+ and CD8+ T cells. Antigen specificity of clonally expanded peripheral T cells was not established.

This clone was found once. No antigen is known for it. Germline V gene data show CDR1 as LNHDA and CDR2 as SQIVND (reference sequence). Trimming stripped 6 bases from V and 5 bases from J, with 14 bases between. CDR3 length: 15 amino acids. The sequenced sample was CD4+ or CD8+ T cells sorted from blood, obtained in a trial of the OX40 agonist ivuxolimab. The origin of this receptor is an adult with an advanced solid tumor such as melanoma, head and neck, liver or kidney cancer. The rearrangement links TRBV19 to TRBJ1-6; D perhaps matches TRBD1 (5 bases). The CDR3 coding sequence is TGTGCCAGTAGCGAAGCAGGGCTGAATAATTCACCCCTCCACTTT. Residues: CASSEAGLNNSPLHF.